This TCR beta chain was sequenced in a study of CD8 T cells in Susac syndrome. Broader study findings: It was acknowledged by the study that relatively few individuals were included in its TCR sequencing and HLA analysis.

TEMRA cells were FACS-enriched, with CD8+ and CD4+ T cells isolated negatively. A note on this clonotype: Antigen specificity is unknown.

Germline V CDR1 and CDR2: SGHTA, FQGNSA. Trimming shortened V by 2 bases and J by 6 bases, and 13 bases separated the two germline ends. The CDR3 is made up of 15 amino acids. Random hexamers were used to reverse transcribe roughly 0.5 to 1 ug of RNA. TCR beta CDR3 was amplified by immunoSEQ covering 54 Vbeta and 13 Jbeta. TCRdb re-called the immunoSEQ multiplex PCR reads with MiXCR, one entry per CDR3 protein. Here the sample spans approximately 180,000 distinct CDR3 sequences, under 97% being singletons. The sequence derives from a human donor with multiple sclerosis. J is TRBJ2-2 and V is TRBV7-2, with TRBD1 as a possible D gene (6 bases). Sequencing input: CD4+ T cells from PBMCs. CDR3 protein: CASSLTQGLAGELFF. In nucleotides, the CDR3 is TGTGCCAGCAGCTTAACCCAGGGGTTAGCCGGGGAGCTGTTTTTT.